This record covers a single T cell receptor (beta chain). This clone was seen once. Its antigen remains unidentified. Per-base quality was not reported, and no clone a single base away is much larger than it. There are 14 amino acids in the CDR3, from cysteine to phenylalanine inclusive. The read is trimmed to its CDR3 DNA, 42 bases read in frame from base 1. V is clipped by 4 bases and J by 3 bases, and the sequence between their germline boundaries is 11 bases long. For CDR1 and CDR2, the germline V gene (reference sequence) lists LNHDA and SQIVND. Libraries were built with the immunoSEQ multiplex PCR assay. Turning to the authors' computational methods: To diagnose cytomegalovirus status from the catalog of TCR beta chain sequences, a statistical classification framework was built. Entries here come from immuneACCESS through TCRdb and include only in-frame sequences with V and J called. Some clones fail to appear in such tables; in the studies checked, an unresolved V gene covers under half of the shortfall, and the cause of the remainder is unknown. The V and J calls and clone size are taken from that table; D and trimming were inferred from the DNA. The table for this sample lists 250,000 to 300,000 clones; just over 85% of them were counted only once. The ten biggest clones cover about 1% of the sample.

Separate from the approximately 700-subject first cohort, the validation cohort of 90 to 150 subjects was the group to which the donors belonged. The data were taken from a study of cytomegalovirus exposure and HLA in healthy donors (dated by TCRdb to between 2016 and 2019). Turning to the overall study: The 500 to 800 repertoires of the first cohort and the 120 validation repertoires were produced on the same platform, according to a later analysis. Along with the roughly 670-subject first cohort, a separate validation cohort of 120 different subjects was used. High-throughput TCR immunosequencing, statistical association of individual TCRs with disease status, and machine learning were combined to predict cytomegalovirus infection status. The aim of the study was to test whether cataloging public T cell receptors could identify signatures of past pathogen exposure. The paper's findings and limits, for the study overall: The validation cohort had no HLA typing available for a later analysis, so co-occurrence within that cohort was assessed over all 130 or so repertoires. It was suggested by the authors that the approach could potentially be generalized to other disease states and immunological phenotypes. Across donors, most TCR sequences were observed very rarely, whereas some public TCRs were present in many individuals. A few of the identified cytomegalovirus-associated TCR beta chains were confirmed in vitro to be specific for cytomegalovirus antigens. A later analysis found that TCRs clustered in the first cohort also tended to co-occur in the approximately 120 validation repertoires, with about 94% of cluster scores above 0. In both the original and validation cohorts, the classifier was reported to diagnose cytomegalovirus status with high specificity and sensitivity. The study gave a list of more than 150 TCR beta chains associated with cytomegalovirus.

The sequencing input was PBMCs. The TCR comes from a woman aged 18-35 years in good health and CMV-seronegative. The V and J genes are TRBV19 and TRBJ2-3, with TRBD1 as a weak D call on 6 bases. CDR3 loop: CASSRVRGTDTQYF. The DNA sequence is given as TGTGCCAGTAGTAGGGTCAGGGGTACAGATACGCAGTATTTT.